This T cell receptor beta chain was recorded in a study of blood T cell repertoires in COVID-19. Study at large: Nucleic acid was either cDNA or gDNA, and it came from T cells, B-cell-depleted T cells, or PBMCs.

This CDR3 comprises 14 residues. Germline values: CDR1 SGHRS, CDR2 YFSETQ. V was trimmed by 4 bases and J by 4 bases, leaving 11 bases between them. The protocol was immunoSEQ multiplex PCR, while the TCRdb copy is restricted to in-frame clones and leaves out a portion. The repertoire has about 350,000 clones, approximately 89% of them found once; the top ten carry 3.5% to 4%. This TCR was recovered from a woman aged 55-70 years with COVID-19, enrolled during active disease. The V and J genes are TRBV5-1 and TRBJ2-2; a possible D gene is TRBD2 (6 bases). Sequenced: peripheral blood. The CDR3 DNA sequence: TGCGCCAGCAGCCGGCGGGGACCCACCGGGGAGCTGTTTTTT. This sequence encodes CASSRRGPTGELFF. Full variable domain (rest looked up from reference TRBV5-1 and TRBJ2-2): KAGVTQTPRYLIKTRGQQVTLSCSPISGHRSVSWYQQTPGQGLQFLFEYFSETQRNKGNFPGRFSGRQFSNSRSEMNVSTLELGDSALYLCASSRRGPTGELFFGEGSRLTVL.